This TCR beta chain was documented in a study of beta chain features in type 1 diabetes. The study, taken as a whole, reports: For Type 1 diabetes patients, all four CD4+ subsets carried TCRB CDR3s that were moderately but significantly shorter.

The count of this clone is one. Its antigen is as yet unknown. cDNA synthesis used the whole RNA isolate, giving expressed TCRB sequences. Here immunoSEQ multiplex PCR was the method, and the copy in TCRdb shows in-frame clones only, minus some. The data hold some 280,000 clones, with roughly an eighth observed a single time. This CDR3 spans 13 amino acids. Germline V lookup: CDR1 GTSNPN, CDR2 SVGIG (reference sequence). V was pared by 4 bases and J by 6 bases, with 15 bases between. Sequencing input: naive CD4+ T cells from blood. This TCR was sampled from a man in his thirties or forties with type 1 diabetes. V and J are TRBV30 and TRBJ1-2; D might be TRBD1 (5 bases). The CDR3 protein is CAWTGDLINGYTF. The CDR3 bases are TGTGCCTGGACGGGGGACTTGATAAATGGCTACACCTTC. Full variable domain (missing parts from reference TRBV30 and TRBJ1-2): SQTIHQWPATLVQPVGSPLSLECTVEGTSNPNLYWYRQAAGRGLQLLFYSVGIGQISSEVPQNLSASRPQDRQFILSSKKLLLSDSGFYLCAWTGDLINGYTFGSGTRLTVV.